The 26 T cell receptor beta chains in this list originate from one sample, sequenced in a study of PD-1 blockade in classical Hodgkin lymphoma. Assay used: immunoSEQ multiplex PCR; TCRdb lists only in-frame clones, some missing. The repertoire holds roughly 70,000 clones, over 90% seen once, with about 2.5% in the top ten. Time point described: newly diagnosed, previously untreated cHL patient sample. Sequencing used peripheral blood mononuclear cells (PBMCs). Receptor source: a human donor with classical Hodgkin lymphoma.

This rearrangement joins TRBV6-5 to TRBJ1-1; a possible D gene is TRBD1 (5 bases). The CDR3 sequence is 13 residues long. V was shortened by 5 bases and J by 3 bases, with 10 bases between the two germline ends. Germline V gene lookup returns CDR1 MNHEY and CDR2 SVGAGI. The CDR3 nucleotides read TGTGCCAGCAGTATAACAGGATACACTGAAGCTTTCTTT. It is translated as CASSITGYTEAFF.

The chain employs TRBV7-2 and TRBJ2-3; 12 bases are a match to TRBD2. V gave up 1 base and J gave up 9 bases; unmatched junction bases: 8. The CDR3 has 16 amino acids. Per germline, CDR1 SGHTA and CDR2 FQGNSA. For the CDR3, the DNA is TGTGCCAGCAGCTTAGAGCTAGCGGGAGGGGCAGGCACGCAGTATTTT. This encodes CASSLELAGGAGTQYF.

This clone was seen a few times. The rearrangement joins TRBV6-6 to TRBJ2-3, with 7 positions matching TRBD1. This CDR3 has 15 amino acids. CDR1 and CDR2 from the germline V gene are MNHNY and SVGAGI (reference sequence). V shed 7 bases, J shed 2 bases, and the junction held 9 bases outside the gene matches. CDR3 residues: CASTTDRILTDTQYF. DNA for the CDR3: TGTGCCAGCACCACGGACAGGATCCTCACAGATACGCAGTATTTT.

J is TRBJ2-1 and V is TRBV2; D is possibly TRBD2 (6 bases). The ends were cut back, 4 bases at V and 0 bases at J, with 10 bases in the middle. Germline values: CDR1 SNHLY, CDR2 FYNNEI. The CDR3 sequence is 15 residues long. The CDR3 loop is CASSVEAGSYNEQFF. CDR3 bases: TGTGCCAGCAGTGTTGAAGCGGGCTCCTACAATGAGCAGTTCTTC.

With regard to this clone: The junction does not match germline at one end; this may be a read error. The chain recombines TRBV5-8 with TRBJ2-7; 9 bases map to TRBD1. CDR1 and CDR2 (germline): SGHTS, YDEGEE. The CDR3 is made up of 15 amino acids. The CDR3 reads CASSLPGTGLRKRFF. The CDR3 DNA reads TGTGCCAGCAGCCTCCCCGGGACAGGGCTTAGAAAAAGGTTCTTC.

The chain recombines TRBV7-2 with TRBJ1-1, with no clear D. CDR3 length: 14 residues. V was pared by 5 bases and J by 1 base, with 11 bases between. CDR1 is SGHTA and CDR2 is FQGNSA in the germline V gene. CDR3 in amino acids: CASSLILQNTEAFF. CDR3 DNA sequence: TGTGCCAGCAGCCTTATTCTACAGAACACTGAAGCTTTCTTT.

The chain is built from TRBV30 and TRBJ2-5, with unresolved D. Trimming cost V 0 bases and J 0 bases, with 17 bases left between them. Germline lookup yields CDR1 GTSNPN and CDR2 SVGIG (reference sequence). This CDR3 is 17 amino acids long. CDR3 protein: CAWSVLRFGNHQETQYF. CDR3 nucleotide sequence: TGTGCCTGGAGTGTATTGAGGTTTGGGAACCACCAAGAGACCCAGTACTTC.

The chain is built from TRBV5-1 and TRBJ2-7; weak D call: TRBD1 (5 bases). Germline V gene sequence: CDR1 SGHRS, CDR2 YFSETQ. The V and J ends lost 1 base and 5 bases respectively, with 10 bases between them. The CDR3 is made up of 13 amino acids. This chain's CDR3 is CASSLLSGHEQYF. The CDR3 DNA sequence: TGCGCCAGCAGCTTGTTGTCAGGGCACGAGCAGTACTTC.

V gene TRBV18 combines with J gene TRBJ2-1, with D possibly being TRBD2 (6 bases). Germline lookup yields CDR1 KGHSH and CDR2 LQKENI. The CDR3 contains 17 residues. Trimming removed 1 base at V and 0 bases at J, with 13 bases between. CDR3 bases: TGTGCCAGCTCACCACGGGGCGGGGCGAGCTCCTACAATGAGCAGTTCTTC. Protein: CASSPRGGASSYNEQFF.

The chain recombines TRBV6-1 with TRBJ2-1; D might be TRBD1 (6 bases). This CDR3 spans 18 amino acids. Germline loops: CDR1 MNHNS, CDR2 SASEGT. Trimming took off 4 bases at V and 2 bases at J, with 21 bases between the two ends. The CDR3: CASSGPQGRGSTYNEQFF. The DNA of the CDR3 is TGTGCCAGCAGTGGCCCCCAAGGTAGGGGGAGTACCTACAATGAGCAGTTCTTC.

This sequence joins TRBV7-9 and TRBJ2-3, with TRBD2 identical over 8 bases. V shed 4 bases and J 6 bases; nucleotides not matched to a gene: 3. CDR1 and CDR2 (germline): SEHNR, FQNEAQ (reference sequence). The CDR3 loop spans 13 amino acids. The CDR3, as DNA: TGTGCCAGCAGCTCAGCGGGGGCGGATACGCAGTATTTT. Translating it yields CASSSAGADTQYF.

CDR3 sequence reads: CASSPGDSSYEQYF. In nucleotides, the CDR3 is TGCGCCAGCAGCCCAGGGGACTCCTCCTACGAGCAGTACTTC. The gene calls are TRBV5-1 and TRBJ2-7; D possibly uses TRBD1 or TRBD2 (6 bases each). Trimming stripped 4 bases from V and 0 bases from J, with 11 bases between. The CDR3 contains 14 residues. Germline CDR1 reads SGHRS; CDR2 reads YFSETQ.

This chain links TRBV5-4 with TRBJ2-3; TRBD2 agrees at 13 bases. The J segment lost 6 bases and the V segment lost 4 bases, leaving 14 bases of the junction unmatched. Germline CDR1 and CDR2: SGHNT and YYREEE (reference sequence). The CDR3 runs 18 residues. The CDR3 DNA sequence: TGTGCCAGCAGCCCGGGACTAGCGGGATCTCGCTCCCCGGATACGCAGTATTTT. Protein sequence: CASSPGLAGSRSPDTQYF.

The V call is TRBV5-6, the J call TRBJ2-7; TRBD1 is a possible D gene (5 bases). Trimming cost V 4 bases and J 1 base, with 9 bases left between them. Germline lookup yields CDR1 SGHDT and CDR2 YYEEEE. The CDR3 is 13 residues long. As DNA, the CDR3 is TGTGCCAGCAGCGACAGAATTTCCTACGAGCAGTACTTC. As protein: CASSDRISYEQYF.

The gene calls are TRBV6-1 and TRBJ1-6, with 7 bases lining up with TRBD1. This CDR3 comprises 14 residues. The V gene end was trimmed by 6 bases and the J gene end by 9 bases; junction bases not matched to a gene: 8. Germline CDR1 MNHNS, CDR2 SASEGT. Here the CDR3 reads CASSEQGKGSPLHF. CDR3 nucleotides: TGTGCCAGCAGCGAACAGGGGAAGGGTTCACCCCTCCACTTT.

This chain links TRBV4-3 with TRBJ2-2, with TRBD2 identical over 7 bases. The CDR3 extends over 17 amino acids. Trimming took 0 bases from V and 1 from J; bases not matched to a gene: 5. Germline assignment: CDR1 LGHNA and CDR2 YSLEER. The CDR3 protein is CASSQDVGGGNTGELFF. The DNA for the CDR3 is TGCGCCAGCAGCCAAGATGTCGGCGGGGGGAACACCGGGGAGCTGTTTTTT.

The V call is TRBV18, the J call TRBJ2-2, with 13 bases identical to TRBD2. The germline CDR1 and CDR2 sequences are KGHSH and LQKENI. There are 16 residues in the CDR3. J lost 8 bases, V lost 5 bases, and 8 bases had no gene match. The CDR3 bases are TGTGCCAGCTCATATGGACTAGCGGGAGACCGGGGGGAGCTGTTTTTT. This gives the protein CASSYGLAGDRGELFF.

The chain joins TRBV6-4 to TRBJ1-2, with D possibly being TRBD1 (5 bases). Germline CDR1 reads MRHNA; CDR2 reads SNTAGT. V was cut by 2 bases and J by 8 bases, with 15 bases left in between. The CDR3 consists of 14 residues. The DNA for the CDR3 is TGTGCCAGCAGTGACCCGAGACCAGGGAAGGGCTACACCTTC. Protein product: CASSDPRPGKGYTF.

The CDR3, as DNA: TGTGCCAGCAGCTCCCTTCAGGGGGCATCCTACGAGCAGTACTTC. This codes for CASSSLQGASYEQYF. This rearrangement joins TRBV11-2 to TRBJ2-7, with 8 bases identical to TRBD1. V shed 4 bases and J 1 base; nucleotides not matched to a gene: 6. The CDR3 contains 15 residues. Per germline, CDR1 SGHAT and CDR2 FQNNGV.

The chain combines TRBV7-8 with TRBJ1-2; D is ambiguous. The CDR3 has 15 amino acids. From germline, CDR1 is SGHVS and CDR2 FQNEAQ. V lost 5 bases and J lost 6, with 19 bases in between. For the CDR3, the DNA is TGTGCCAGCAGCATCTCCCCCGGGTTCCCTGATGGCTACACCTTC. Translation: CASSISPGFPDGYTF.

The J gene is TRBJ1-6, the V gene TRBV9; no firm D call. The CDR3 runs 14 residues. CDR1 SGDLS and CDR2 YYNGEE come from the germline V gene. Trimming took 3 bases from V and 10 from J, leaving 14 bases between them. This chain's CDR3 is CASSEAPARSPLHF. DNA of the CDR3: TGTGCCAGCAGCGAGGCCCCCGCGCGGTCACCCCTCCACTTT.

J is TRBJ2-1 and V is TRBV7-9; the D gene is possibly TRBD2 (7 bases). Trimming stripped 2 bases from V and 8 bases from J, with 10 bases between. Germline V gives CDR1 SEHNR, CDR2 FQNEAQ (reference sequence). This CDR3 has 13 amino acids. The CDR3 spells CASSLSGGDEQFF. The CDR3 DNA is TGTGCCAGCAGCTTATCGGGGGGCGATGAGCAGTTCTTC.

The gene calls are TRBV6-6 and TRBJ1-5, with a tentative D call TRBD1 (5 bases). The CDR3 consists of 14 residues. Trimming took 8 bases from V and 1 from J, leaving 12 bases between them. Looked up from germline, CDR1 is MNHNY and CDR2 is SVGAGI (reference sequence). This CDR3 reads CASALGVSNQPQHF. CDR3 sequence (DNA): TGTGCCAGCGCCCTGGGGGTGAGCAATCAGCCCCAGCATTTT.

This chain connects TRBV30 to TRBJ1-3; D is unresolved. V was trimmed by 1 base and J by 3 bases, leaving 7 bases between them. The CDR3 totals 13 residues. Germline V gives CDR1 GTSNPN, CDR2 SVGIG (reference sequence). The CDR3 nucleotides read TGTGCCTGGAGTGAGGGCCGTGGAAACACCATATATTTT. Encoded protein: CAWSEGRGNTIYF.

The chain employs TRBV19 and TRBJ1-4; D remains ambiguous. This CDR3 spans 13 amino acids. Trimming left V 5 bases short and J 8 bases short, with 12 bases between. Germline V gives CDR1 LNHDA, CDR2 SQIVND (reference sequence). This CDR3 is CASSSPDLEKLFF. The CDR3, as DNA: TGTGCCAGTAGTTCTCCAGATCTCGAAAAACTGTTTTTT.

This chain links TRBV29-1 with TRBJ2-5, with 9 bases that match TRBD1. Germline CDR1 is SQVTM and CDR2 is ANQGSEA. CDR3 length: 12 residues. V lost 7 bases, J lost 5 bases, and 5 bases stayed unmatched. The CDR3 region is CSARTGEETQYF. In DNA form, the CDR3 reads TGCAGCGCCCGGACAGGGGAGGAGACCCAGTACTTC.